Listed below are T cell receptor beta chains from one sample, sequenced in a study of T cells in Graves' hyperthyroidism and ophthalmopathy. MiXCR was run by TCRdb on the multiplex PCR reads, yielding one entry per CDR3 protein. This sample carries more than 500,000 distinct CDR3 sequences, 40% to 50% of them seen once, and the ten largest clones take 44%. The sample was peripheral blood or thyroid tissue (not recorded which). The receptor set was obtained from an adult woman with Graves' disease, either hyperthyroidism or ophthalmopathy (not recorded which). Both conserved end residues are part of each CDR3. A D gene is named only where the DNA matches it firmly. Clone size is shown for a subset of rows, as once, few, many or a class of expanded clone.

V gene,J gene,D gene,clone size,CDR3 DNA,CDR3 protein
TRBV4-1,TRBJ2-2,.,many,TGCGCCAGCAAGCCGCAGGACACGTACACCGGGGAGCTGTTTTTT,CASKPQDTYTGELFF
TRBV14,TRBJ1-6,TRBD1,many,TGTGCCAGCAGCCCGGGACAGGGGGGGTCACCCCTCCACTTT,CASSPGQGGSPLHF
TRBV15,TRBJ1-6,TRBD1,many,TGTGCCACCAGCAGAGCCCCCGACAGGGGAGGATCACCCCTCCACTTT,CATSRAPDRGGSPLHF
TRBV7-9,TRBJ2-5,TRBD2,.,TGTGCCAGCAGTTCCCGCGGGGGGATGAAAGAGACCCAGTACTTC,CASSSRGGMKETQYF
TRBV3-1,TRBJ2-7,TRBD2,.,TGTGCCAGCAGACAAAATAGCGGGAGCGAGCAGTACTTC,CASRQNSGSEQYF
TRBV7-9,TRBJ2-7,TRBD2,many,TGTGCCAGCAGCTCCCCTGTGGGAGGGCTGTCCTTCGAGCAGTACTTC,CASSSPVGGLSFEQYF
TRBV9,TRBJ1-1,TRBD1,many,TGTGCCAGCAGCGTAGGACAGGGTAACACTGAAGCTTTCTTT,CASSVGQGNTEAFF
TRBV7-2,TRBJ2-5,.,few,TGTGCCAGCAGCTTGGCCGGACAACAGCCCCAGTACTTC,CASSLAGQQPQYF
TRBV29-1,TRBJ2-7,TRBD1,.,TGCAGCGTTTGGGGACAGGGTGGTTACGAGCAGTACTTC,CSVWGQGGYEQYF
TRBV20-1,TRBJ1-6,.,many,TGCAGTGCTAGAAGTCAGGCTAATTTATCACCCCTCCACTTT,CSARSQANLSPLHF
TRBV4-1,TRBJ1-5,TRBD1,many,TGCGCCAGCAGCCAGTCGACAGGGGGCGCGGGTCAGCCCCAGCATTTT,CASSQSTGGAGQPQHF
TRBV4-3,TRBJ2-2,.,few,TGCGCCAGCAGCCAAGATACAGCGGGGGAGCTGTTTTTT,CASSQDTAGELFF
TRBV20-1,TRBJ2-7,.,.,TGCAGTGCTAGCGGAGACAGGTACGAGCAGTACTTC,CSASGDRYEQYF
TRBV7-9,TRBJ2-5,.,many,TGTGCCAGCAGCTTAGTGTGGCCCATGGAGACCCAGTACTTC,CASSLVWPMETQYF
TRBV10-1,TRBJ1-4,.,.,TGTGCCAGCAGTGGAACAGGAAATAATGAAAAACTGTTTTTT,CASSGTGNNEKLFF
TRBV15,TRBJ2-6,.,.,TGTGCCGCCAGCAGGGACCTCGGGGCGAACGTCCTGACTTTC,CAASRDLGANVLTF
TRBV20-1,TRBJ1-5,.,.,TGCAGTGCTAGAGTGGGGCCGGGTAGCAATCAGCCCCAGCATTTT,CSARVGPGSNQPQHF
TRBV7-9,TRBJ1-2,.,.,TGTGCCAGCAGCGTTGATCCCACAGTCGATAACTATGGCTACACCTTC,CASSVDPTVDNYGYTF
TRBV2,TRBJ2-7,TRBD1,few,TGTGCCATCCGGACAGGGGGCGAGGCGGGGACTTTCTACGAGCAGTACTTC,CAIRTGGEAGTFYEQYF
TRBV7-3,TRBJ2-5,TRBD1,few,TGTGCCAGCAGCTTAACCGGGGGACAGGGGCAAGAGACCCAGTACTTC,CASSLTGGQGQETQYF
TRBV6-2/TRBV6-3,TRBJ2-7,TRBD1,.,TGTGCCAGCAGCCGGGCAAGGGACAGCTCCTACGAGCAGTACTTC,CASSRARDSSYEQYF
TRBV6-5,TRBJ1-6,.,.,TGTGCCAGCAGCCGACAGAAAACAAATTCACCCCTCCACTTT,CASSRQKTNSPLHF
TRBV7-8,TRBJ1-2,TRBD1,.,TGTGCCAGCAGCTTTGGAACAGGGGCGAGGAAAACCTATGGCTACACCTTC,CASSFGTGARKTYGYTF
TRBV20-1,TRBJ1-2,TRBD1,few,TGCAGTGCTACCACAGGGGGCACTTCCGGGGACGATGGCTACACCTTC,CSATTGGTSGDDGYTF
TRBV4-2,TRBJ2-7,TRBD2,.,TGTGCCAGCAGCCCTAGACTAGCGGGAGGTGGCGAGCAGTACTTC,CASSPRLAGGGEQYF
TRBV2,TRBJ2-3,.,.,TGTGCCAGCAGTGAATCCAGGAAGAGATTCACAGATACGCAGTATTTT,CASSESRKRFTDTQYF
TRBV12-3/TRBV12-4,TRBJ2-7,.,many,TGTGCCAGCAGTTCCCCGGTGGAGCAGTACTTC,CASSSPVEQYF
TRBV4-1,TRBJ2-7,TRBD1,many,TGCGCCAGCAGCCAAACCGAGGCCCACGGACAGGGGACGTACTTC,CASSQTEAHGQGTYF
TRBV20-1,TRBJ1-2,.,.,TGCAGTGGCAGAGTTGGCTATGGCTACACCTTC,CSGRVGYGYTF
TRBV7-9,TRBJ2-7,.,.,TGTGCCAGCAGGAGCTGGACGGAGTCCTACGAGCAGTACTTC,CASRSWTESYEQYF
TRBV6-1,TRBJ1-1,.,.,TGTGCCAGCAGCACTTACGCCATGAACACTGAAGCTTTCTTT,CASSTYAMNTEAFF
TRBV7-6,TRBJ2-7,.,.,TGTGCCAGCAGCCCCAAAAACTCCTACGAGCAGTACTTC,CASSPKNSYEQYF
TRBV25-1,TRBJ1-3,TRBD1,few,TGTGCCAGCAGTACCAAGGGGGCCCCTTTTGACGGAAACACCATATATTTT,CASSTKGAPFDGNTIYF
TRBV20-1,TRBJ1-2,.,.,TGCAGTGCTTTCGGCCCGGTAGTCTACACCTTC,CSAFGPVVYTF
TRBV4-1,TRBJ1-2,TRBD1,.,TGCGCCAGCAGCCAAGATGACAGGGGTTCTGGCTACACCTTC,CASSQDDRGSGYTF
TRBV5-1,TRBJ1-2,.,.,TGCGCCAGCAGCTTGGATCCGGGTCCGAACTATGGCTACACCTTC,CASSLDPGPNYGYTF
TRBV6-2/TRBV6-3,TRBJ1-5,.,many,TGTGCCAGCAGCCCTTTCGGGAATCAGCCCCAGCATTTT,CASSPFGNQPQHF
TRBV7-9,TRBJ2-7,TRBD2,once,TGTGCCAGCAGCCAAAGAACTAGCGGGACTCCCTACGAGCAGTACTTC,CASSQRTSGTPYEQYF
TRBV7-9,TRBJ1-1,.,.,TGTGCCAGCAGCTTCGACAGGCTGCACACTGAAGCTTTCTTT,CASSFDRLHTEAFF
TRBV19,TRBJ2-7,.,.,TGTGCCAGTAGTATAGCACCGGGACGTCCCTACGAGCAGTACTTC,CASSIAPGRPYEQYF
TRBV20-1,TRBJ2-2,TRBD2,few,TGCAGTGCTAGAGATATGAGACTAGCGGACACCGGGAAGCTGTTTTTT,CSARDMRLADTGKLFF
TRBV6-1,TRBJ1-2,.,.,TGTGCCAGCAGTGAAGCGGGAGGGAACTCTGGCTACACCTTC,CASSEAGGNSGYTF
TRBV5-4,TRBJ2-5,TRBD2,.,TGTGCCAGCAGCTATCCGGGACTAGCTGAGACCCAGTACTTC,CASSYPGLAETQYF
TRBV20-1,TRBJ2-7,TRBD2,few,TGCAGTGCTAGAGAAGGGACTAGCAGCGAGCAGTACTTC,CSAREGTSSEQYF
TRBV20-1,TRBJ1-2,TRBD1,few,TGCAGTGCCGGGCCGGGACAGGGCTACACCTTC,CSAGPGQGYTF
TRBV19,TRBJ1-1,.,.,TGTGCCAGTAGTATATGGGGGCCGGGCACTGAAGCTTTCTTT,CASSIWGPGTEAFF